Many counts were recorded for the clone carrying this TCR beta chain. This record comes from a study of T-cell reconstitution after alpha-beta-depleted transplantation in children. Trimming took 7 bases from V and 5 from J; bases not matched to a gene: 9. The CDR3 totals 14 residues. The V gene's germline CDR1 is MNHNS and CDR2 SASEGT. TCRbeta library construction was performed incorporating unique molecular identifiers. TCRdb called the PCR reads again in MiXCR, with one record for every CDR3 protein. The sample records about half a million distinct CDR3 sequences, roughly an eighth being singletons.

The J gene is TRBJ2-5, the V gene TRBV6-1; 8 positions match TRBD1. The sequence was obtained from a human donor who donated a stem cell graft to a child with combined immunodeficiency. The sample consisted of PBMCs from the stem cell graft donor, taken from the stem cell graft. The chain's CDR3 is CASTTTGDDETQYF. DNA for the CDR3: TGTGCCAGCACGACGACAGGGGATGATGAGACCCAGTACTTC.